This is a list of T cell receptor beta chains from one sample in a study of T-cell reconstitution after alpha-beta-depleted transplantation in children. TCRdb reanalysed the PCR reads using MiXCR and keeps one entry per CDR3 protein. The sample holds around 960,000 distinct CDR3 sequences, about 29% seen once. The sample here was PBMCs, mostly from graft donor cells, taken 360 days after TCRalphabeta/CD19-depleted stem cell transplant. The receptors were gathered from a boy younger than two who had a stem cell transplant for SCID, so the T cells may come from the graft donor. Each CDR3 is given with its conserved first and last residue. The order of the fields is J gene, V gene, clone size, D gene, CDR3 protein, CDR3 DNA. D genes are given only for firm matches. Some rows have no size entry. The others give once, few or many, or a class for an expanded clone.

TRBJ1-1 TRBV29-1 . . CSVTTAREAFF TGCAGCGTTACGACAGCCCGTGAAGCTTTCTTT
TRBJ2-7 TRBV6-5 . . CASSYKEDYEQYF TGTGCCAGCAGTTACAAGGAGGACTACGAGCAGTACTTC
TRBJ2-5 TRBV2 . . CASGYSRTQYF TGTGCCAGCGGGTACTCGAGAACCCAGTACTTC
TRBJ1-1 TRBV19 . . CASSQQLSNTEAFF TGTGCCAGTAGTCAACAGTTATCGAACACTGAAGCTTTCTTT
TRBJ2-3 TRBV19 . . CASSSDGPGGTDTQYF TGTGCCAGTAGTTCCGATGGTCCGGGGGGCACAGATACGCAGTATTTT
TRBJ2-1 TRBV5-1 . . CASSLEGINEQFF TGCGCCAGCAGCTTGGAAGGGATCAATGAGCAGTTCTTC
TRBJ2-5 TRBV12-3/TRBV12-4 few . CASSNKYQETQYF TGTGCCAGCAGCAACAAGTACCAAGAGACCCAGTACTTC
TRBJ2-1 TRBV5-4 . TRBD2 CASSSTQWGGNRGSNEQFF TGTGCCAGCAGCTCGACCCAGTGGGGGGGGAATCGGGGCTCCAATGAGCAGTTCTTC
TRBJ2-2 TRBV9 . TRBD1 CASSAWTGFGELFF TGTGCCAGCAGCGCCTGGACAGGGTTCGGGGAGCTGTTTTTT
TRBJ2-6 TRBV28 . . CASTAARTGANVLTF TGTGCCAGCACCGCCGCGAGAACTGGGGCCAACGTCCTGACTTTC
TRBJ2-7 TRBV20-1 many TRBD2 CSAQLPTSGLSYEQYF TGCAGTGCCCAGCTCCCAACTAGCGGGTTATCCTACGAGCAGTACTTC
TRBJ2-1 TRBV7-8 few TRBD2 CASSLLGGSGEISYNEQFF TGTGCCAGCAGCTTATTGGGGGGTAGCGGGGAAATCTCCTACAATGAGCAGTTCTTC
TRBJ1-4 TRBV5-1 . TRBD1 CASRELPTGINEKLFF TGCGCCAGCAGAGAACTTCCGACAGGGATTAATGAAAAACTGTTTTTT